This T cell receptor beta chain is from a study of shared clonotypes between healthy human individuals. Study-wide results and limits: It was only blood that was sampled, and tissue repertoires likely differ.

A note on this clone: Antigen specificity is unknown. This CDR3 is also generated by other DNA sequences in the sample.

Each PCR replicate from the sorted subsets contained about 180 ng DNA, which is some 30,000 T cell genomes. Profiled with immunoSEQ multiplex PCR; TCRdb holds only in-frame clones, not every one. The table records around 990,000 clones, 60% to 85% of them present only once. Germline CDR1 MNHEY, CDR2 SVGAGI. This CDR3 region has 14 residues. Trimming pared 6 bases from V and 0 bases from J, leaving 12 bases between. The chain recombines TRBV6-5 with TRBJ2-7; the D gene is possibly TRBD1 (6 bases). The specimen was memory CD4+ T cells from PBMCs. Subset noted: CD45RA-negative fraction. The TCR was taken from a man aged 18 to 29 in good health. Some clones in this sample may be carry-over from other donors' samples. The CDR3 loop is CASSYRESSYEQYF. Here the CDR3 DNA reads TGTGCCAGCAGCTACAGGGAATCCTCCTACGAGCAGTACTTC.